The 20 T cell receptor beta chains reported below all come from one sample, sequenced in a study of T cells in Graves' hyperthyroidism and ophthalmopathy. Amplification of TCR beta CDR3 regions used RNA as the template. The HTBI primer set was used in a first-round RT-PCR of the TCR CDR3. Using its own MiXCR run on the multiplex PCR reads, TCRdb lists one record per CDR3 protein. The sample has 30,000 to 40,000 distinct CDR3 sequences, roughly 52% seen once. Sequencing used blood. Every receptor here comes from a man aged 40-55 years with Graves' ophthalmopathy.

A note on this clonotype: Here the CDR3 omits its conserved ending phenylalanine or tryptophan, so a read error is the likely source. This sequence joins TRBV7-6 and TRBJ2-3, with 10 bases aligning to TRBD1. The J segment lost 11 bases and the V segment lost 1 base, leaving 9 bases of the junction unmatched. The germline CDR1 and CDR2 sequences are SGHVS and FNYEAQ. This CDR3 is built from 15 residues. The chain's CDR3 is CASSLGTGGEYEQYV. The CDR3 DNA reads TGTGCCAGCAGCTTAGGGACAGGGGGGGAATACGAGCAGTATGTT.

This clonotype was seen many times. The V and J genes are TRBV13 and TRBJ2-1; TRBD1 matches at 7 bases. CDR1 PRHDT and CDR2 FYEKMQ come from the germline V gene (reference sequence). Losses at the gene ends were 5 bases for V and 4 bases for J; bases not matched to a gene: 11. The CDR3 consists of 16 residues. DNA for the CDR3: TGTGCCAGCAGCCCCACCGGGACAGTGGATTACAATGAGCAGTTCTTC. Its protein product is CASSPTGTVDYNEQFF.

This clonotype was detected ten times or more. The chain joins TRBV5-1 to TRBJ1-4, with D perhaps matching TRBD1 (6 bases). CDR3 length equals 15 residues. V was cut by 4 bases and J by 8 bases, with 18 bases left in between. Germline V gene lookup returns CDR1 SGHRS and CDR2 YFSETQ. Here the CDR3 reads CASSAEQGVGEKLFF. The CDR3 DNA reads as TGCGCCAGCAGCGCCGAACAGGGAGTGGGGGAAAAACTGTTTTTT.

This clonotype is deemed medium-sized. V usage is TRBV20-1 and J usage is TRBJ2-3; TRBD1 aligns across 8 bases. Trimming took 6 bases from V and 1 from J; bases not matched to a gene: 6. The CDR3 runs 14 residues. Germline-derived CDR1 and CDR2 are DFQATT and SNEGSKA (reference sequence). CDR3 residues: CSARPGQGTDTQYF. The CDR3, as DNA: TGCAGTGCAAGACCGGGACAGGGCACAGATACGCAGTATTTT.

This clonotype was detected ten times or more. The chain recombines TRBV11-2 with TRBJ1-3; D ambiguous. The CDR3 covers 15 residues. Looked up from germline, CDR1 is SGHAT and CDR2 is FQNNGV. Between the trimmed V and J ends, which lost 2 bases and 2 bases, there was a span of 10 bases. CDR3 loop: CASSLSWDPGNTIYF. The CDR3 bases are TGTGCCAGCAGCTTAAGTTGGGATCCTGGAAACACCATATATTTT.

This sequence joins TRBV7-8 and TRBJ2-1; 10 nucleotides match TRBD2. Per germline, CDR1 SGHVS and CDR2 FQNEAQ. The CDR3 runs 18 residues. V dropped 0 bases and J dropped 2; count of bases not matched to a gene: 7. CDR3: CASSLARLAGATYNEQFF. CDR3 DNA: TGTGCCAGCAGCTTAGCGCGACTAGCGGGCGCCACCTACAATGAGCAGTTCTTC.

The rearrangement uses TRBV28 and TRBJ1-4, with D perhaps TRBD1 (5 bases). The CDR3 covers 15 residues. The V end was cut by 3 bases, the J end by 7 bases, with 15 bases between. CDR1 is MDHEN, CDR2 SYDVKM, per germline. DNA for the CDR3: TGTGCCAGCAGTTTGGGACTAGCGGGAGGTGAAAAACTGTTTTTT. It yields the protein CASSLGLAGGEKLFF.

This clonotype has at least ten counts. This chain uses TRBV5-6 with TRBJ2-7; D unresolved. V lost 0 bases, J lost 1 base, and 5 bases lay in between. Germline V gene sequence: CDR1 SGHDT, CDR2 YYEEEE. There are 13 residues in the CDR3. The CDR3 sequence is CASSLVSSYEQYF. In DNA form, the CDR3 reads TGTGCCAGCAGCTTGGTTTCATCCTACGAGCAGTACTTC.

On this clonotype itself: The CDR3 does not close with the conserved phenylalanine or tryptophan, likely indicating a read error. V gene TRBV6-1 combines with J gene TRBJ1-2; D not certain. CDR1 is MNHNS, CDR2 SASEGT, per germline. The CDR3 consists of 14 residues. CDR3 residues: CASSESWEGYGYTL. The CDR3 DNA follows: TGTGCCAGTAGTGAATCCTGGGAAGGGTATGGCTACACCCTC.

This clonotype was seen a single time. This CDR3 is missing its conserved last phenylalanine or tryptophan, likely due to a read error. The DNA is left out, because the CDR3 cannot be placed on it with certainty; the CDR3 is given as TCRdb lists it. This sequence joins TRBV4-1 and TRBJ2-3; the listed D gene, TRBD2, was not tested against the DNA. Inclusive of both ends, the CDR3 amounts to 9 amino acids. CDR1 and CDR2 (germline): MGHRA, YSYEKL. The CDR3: CASAGVANY.

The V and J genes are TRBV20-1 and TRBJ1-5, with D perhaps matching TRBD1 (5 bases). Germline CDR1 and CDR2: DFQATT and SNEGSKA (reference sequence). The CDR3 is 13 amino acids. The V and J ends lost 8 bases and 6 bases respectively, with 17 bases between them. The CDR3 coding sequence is TGCAGTACTCGTAGCGGGAGGGGTCAGCCCCAGCATTTT. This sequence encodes CSTRSGRGQPQHF.

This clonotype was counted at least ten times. Written as DNA, the CDR3 is TGTGCCATCAGTGAGCCGGGACTAGCGGGAGTAAATGAGCAGTTCTTC. Its translation is CAISEPGLAGVNEQFF. The chain carries TRBV10-3 and TRBJ2-1, with 14 bases lining up with TRBD2. Germline-derived CDR1 and CDR2 are ENHRY and SYGVKD. Germline trimming cut 2 bases from V and 7 bases from J; bases unmatched to any gene: 4. CDR3 size: 16 residues.

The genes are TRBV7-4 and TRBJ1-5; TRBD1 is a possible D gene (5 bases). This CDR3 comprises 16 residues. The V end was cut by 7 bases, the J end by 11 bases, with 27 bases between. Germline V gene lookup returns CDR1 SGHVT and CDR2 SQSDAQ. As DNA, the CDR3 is TGTGCCAGCACGCCTAGCGGGAGTTTGGGGCAAGAGACCCAGCATTTT. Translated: CASTPSGSLGQETQHF.

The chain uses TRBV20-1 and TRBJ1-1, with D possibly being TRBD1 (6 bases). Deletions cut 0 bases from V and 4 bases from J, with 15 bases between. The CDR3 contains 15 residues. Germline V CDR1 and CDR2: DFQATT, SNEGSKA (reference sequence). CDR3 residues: CSARETGRGGTEAFF. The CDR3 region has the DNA TGCAGTGCTAGAGAAACCGGGAGGGGGGGCACTGAAGCTTTCTTT.

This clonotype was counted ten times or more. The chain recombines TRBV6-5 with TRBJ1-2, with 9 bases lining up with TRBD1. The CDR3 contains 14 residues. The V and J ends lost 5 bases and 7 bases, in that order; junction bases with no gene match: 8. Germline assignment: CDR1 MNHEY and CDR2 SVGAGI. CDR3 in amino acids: CASSEHRGRFGYTF. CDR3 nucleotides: TGTGCCAGCAGTGAACACAGGGGGCGGTTTGGCTACACCTTC.

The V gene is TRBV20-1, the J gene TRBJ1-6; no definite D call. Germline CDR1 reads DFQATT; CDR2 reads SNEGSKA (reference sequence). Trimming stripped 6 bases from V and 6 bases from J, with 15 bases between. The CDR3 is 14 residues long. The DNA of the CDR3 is TGCAGTGCGTCAACCGGGGTCGGTAATTCACCCCTCCACTTT. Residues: CSASTGVGNSPLHF.

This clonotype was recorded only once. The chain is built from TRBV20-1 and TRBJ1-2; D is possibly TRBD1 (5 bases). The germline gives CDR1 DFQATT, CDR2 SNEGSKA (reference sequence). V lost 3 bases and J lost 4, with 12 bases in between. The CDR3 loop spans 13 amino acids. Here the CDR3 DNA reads TGCAGTGCTAGCAACATGGGGGTCTATGGCTACACCTTC. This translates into CSASNMGVYGYTF.

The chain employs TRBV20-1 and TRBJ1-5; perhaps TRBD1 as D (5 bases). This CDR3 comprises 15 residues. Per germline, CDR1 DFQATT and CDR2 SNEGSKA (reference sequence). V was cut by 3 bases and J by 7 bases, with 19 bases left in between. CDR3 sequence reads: CSARPSGGYEQPQHF. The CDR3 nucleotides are TGCAGTGCTAGGCCTAGCGGGGGTTACGAGCAGCCCCAGCATTTT.

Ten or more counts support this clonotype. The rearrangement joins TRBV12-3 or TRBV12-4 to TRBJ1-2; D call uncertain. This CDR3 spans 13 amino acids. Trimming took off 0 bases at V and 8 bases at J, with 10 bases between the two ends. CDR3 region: CASSLAALMGYTF. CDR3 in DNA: TGTGCCAGCAGTTTAGCAGCCCTTATGGGCTACACCTTC.

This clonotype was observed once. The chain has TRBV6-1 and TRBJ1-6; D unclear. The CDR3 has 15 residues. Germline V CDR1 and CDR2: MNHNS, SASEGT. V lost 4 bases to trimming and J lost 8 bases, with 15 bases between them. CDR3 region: CASSVMGRYDSPLHF. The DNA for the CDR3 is TGTGCCAGCAGTGTTATGGGTCGCTACGATTCACCCCTCCACTTT.